A selection of T cell receptor beta chains follows, all from one sample in a study of CD8 T cells in Susac syndrome. TCRdb re-called the immunoSEQ multiplex PCR reads with MiXCR, one entry per CDR3 protein. Seen here are around 150,000 distinct CDR3 sequences, roughly 94% observed once, and the top ten hold about 0.18%. The material sequenced was CD8+ T cells from PBMCs. The receptor set was obtained from a human donor with Susac syndrome. Both conserved end residues are part of each CDR3. Fields, in order: D gene, clone size, V gene, J gene, CDR3 DNA, CDR3 protein. A D gene is named only where the DNA matches it firmly. Some rows mark clone size as missing; the rest say once, few, many or name a class of expanded clone.

>TRBD1|-|TRBV29-1|TRBJ2-7
TGCAGCGTCAGGAGGGACAGGGGGTACGAGCAGTACTTC
CSVRRDRGYEQYF
>-|-|TRBV5-6|TRBJ2-1
TGTGCCAGCAGGATTGGAGAAAGCTCCTACAATGAGCAGTTCTTC
CASRIGESSYNEQFF
>-|-|TRBV20-1|TRBJ2-7
TGCAGTGCTAGCGGGGGAGCCAGATCCTACGAGCAGTACTTC
CSASGGARSYEQYF
>-|once|TRBV4-1|TRBJ2-6
TGCGCCAGCAGCCAGGATGTATTTGGGGCCAACGTCCTGACTTTC
CASSQDVFGANVLTF
>TRBD1|-|TRBV7-6|TRBJ2-7
TGTGCCAGCAGCTCTGGATTGGGGACAGGGTACGACGAGCAGTACTTC
CASSSGLGTGYDEQYF
>-|-|TRBV27|TRBJ1-5
TGTGCCAGCAGTTTATGGGACGGTCAGCCCCAGCATTTT
CASSLWDGQPQHF
>-|few|TRBV12-3/TRBV12-4|TRBJ2-1
TGTGCCAGCAGTTTAGGGGGGGACGAGCAGTTCTTC
CASSLGGDEQFF
>TRBD1|-|TRBV30|TRBJ2-3
TGTGCCTGGAGTGTAATTGGAAAGGGGGCCAGCACAGATACGCAGTATTTT
CAWSVIGKGASTDTQYF
>-|-|TRBV5-6|TRBJ2-5
TGTGCCAGCAGCGCGAGCGCGACCCAGTACTTC
CASSASATQYF
>-|-|TRBV20-1|TRBJ1-5
TGCAGTGCTAGAGGCCCAGAGACTTTCGCATCGAGCAATCAGCCCCAGCATTTT
CSARGPETFASSNQPQHF
>TRBD2|-|TRBV20-1|TRBJ2-7
TGCAGTGCTAGAGGACTAGCGGTAAGCTCCTACGAGCAGTACTTC
CSARGLAVSSYEQYF
>-|-|TRBV7-9|TRBJ2-7
TGTGCCAGCAGCTTTTCCCGCGAGCAGTACTTC
CASSFSREQYF
>-|-|TRBV30|TRBJ2-2
TGTGCCTGGCTTAATGACGGCTCGAACACCGGGGAGCTGTTTTTT
CAWLNDGSNTGELFF
>TRBD1|-|TRBV5-4|TRBJ1-2
TGTGCCAGCAGCTTGGGGGAGACAGGGCGGAATGGCTACACCTTC
CASSLGETGRNGYTF
>-|-|TRBV5-6|TRBJ2-5
TGTGCCAGCAGCTTAGGGTGGCAAGAGACCCAGTACTTC
CASSLGWQETQYF
>-|-|TRBV13|TRBJ2-7
TGTGCCAGCAGCAGGGGGGCTAATCAGGACGAGCAGTACTTC
CASSRGANQDEQYF
>TRBD1|once|TRBV4-1|TRBJ2-1
TGCGCCAGCAGCCATTTCAGGGGGCGAGGTGAGCAGTTCTTC
CASSHFRGRGEQFF
>-|once|TRBV28|TRBJ2-5
TGTGCCAGCAGTTTAGAGGCCAGGGGTGGGGAGACCCAGTACTTC
CASSLEARGGETQYF
>TRBD2|-|TRBV3-1|TRBJ2-7
TGTGCCAGCAGCCAGGGACTAGCGGGAGACTACGAGCAGTACTTC
CASSQGLAGDYEQYF
>-|-|TRBV12-3/TRBV12-4|TRBJ2-7
TGTGCCAGCACCCCATCGGGGCACGAGCAGTACTTC
CASTPSGHEQYF
>-|-|TRBV5-1|TRBJ2-7
TGCGCCAGCAGCTTGGTAGCTAACCCCTACGAGCAGTACTTC
CASSLVANPYEQYF
>-|-|TRBV20-1|TRBJ2-7
TGCAGTGCTAGGTCACACACCGACTACGAGCAGTACTTC
CSARSHTDYEQYF
>-|-|TRBV9|TRBJ2-7
TGTGCCAGCACATCGGGAGAGGCAGGAGAGCAGTACTTC
CASTSGEAGEQYF
>TRBD2|once|TRBV30|TRBJ2-3
TGTGCCTGGAGTACTAGCGGGTCACACACAGATACGCAGTATTTT
CAWSTSGSHTDTQYF
>TRBD2|-|TRBV15|TRBJ2-1
TGTGCCACCAGCAGGGCCGGGGCGGGGGAGTACAATGAGCAGTTCTTC
CATSRAGAGEYNEQFF
>-|-|TRBV4-2|TRBJ2-7
TGTGCCAGCAGCCAAGAAGGCACGTACTACGAGCAGTACTTC
CASSQEGTYYEQYF
>TRBD1|-|TRBV27|TRBJ1-1
TGTGCCAGCAGTACCACGACAGGGCCGATAAGCACTGAAGCTTTCTTT
CASSTTTGPISTEAFF
>TRBD1|-|TRBV11-2|TRBJ1-1
TGTGCCAGCAGCTTAATTTCACAGGGGGCCACTGAAGCTTTCTTT
CASSLISQGATEAFF
>-|-|TRBV27|TRBJ2-5
TGTGCCAGCAGTTTAGACTTAGGGCAAGAGACCCAGTACTTC
CASSLDLGQETQYF
>-|-|TRBV28|TRBJ1-5
TGTGCCAGCAGAGGCGAGATCAATCAGCCCCAGCATTTT
CASRGEINQPQHF
>-|-|TRBV3-1|TRBJ2-7
TGTGCCAGCAGCCAAGATGTAAGTGTGGAGCAGTACTTC
CASSQDVSVEQYF
>-|-|TRBV29-1|TRBJ1-3
TGCAGCGTTGAATCAAGCTCTGGAAACACCATATATTTT
CSVESSSGNTIYF
>-|once|TRBV9|TRBJ1-2
TGTGCCAGCAGCGTAGATCAGGACAGCTACTATGGCTACACCTTC
CASSVDQDSYYGYTF
>-|once|TRBV4-1|TRBJ2-3
TGCGCCAGCAGCCAAGATCAGTTACTGGGTACTGGGGCCACAGATACGCAGTATTTT
CASSQDQLLGTGATDTQYF
>-|-|TRBV25-1|TRBJ1-2
TGTGCCAGCAGTGAATTTGCAGGGGACTATGGCTACACCTTC
CASSEFAGDYGYTF
>TRBD1|-|TRBV12-3/TRBV12-4|TRBJ1-5
TGTGCCAGCAGTCTGACAGGGTGGGAGCCCCAGCATTTT
CASSLTGWEPQHF
>-|-|TRBV3-1|TRBJ1-1
TGTGCCAGCAGCCAAGATCCTCTTGAATGGGGCTCCAACACTGAAGCTTTCTTT
CASSQDPLEWGSNTEAFF
>-|-|TRBV5-1|TRBJ1-1
TGCGCCAGCAGCTGGGGCGGGGACACCTATGATGGGACTGAAGCTTTCTTT
CASSWGGDTYDGTEAFF
>-|once|TRBV4-2|TRBJ2-1
TGTGCCAGCAGCCAATCCCCAGAGAATGAGCAGTTCTTC
CASSQSPENEQFF
>-|-|TRBV9|TRBJ2-6
TGTGCCAGCAGCGTCATTTCGTCACCTGGGGCCAACGTCCTGACTTTC
CASSVISSPGANVLTF
>-|-|TRBV29-1|TRBJ1-1
TGCAGCGCTTTTCCAGGGGAAGGAGCTATGAACACTGAAGCTTTCTTT
CSAFPGEGAMNTEAFF
>-|few|TRBV7-7|TRBJ2-7
TGTGCTAGCAGCTTTGGTCCCCACTACGAGCAGTACTTC
CASSFGPHYEQYF